This T cell receptor beta chain was retrieved from a study of post-analysis software for immune sequencing data. General study results and limits: Patients carried several TRBV segments more frequently than controls did, and TRBV5-6, TRBV5-1 and TRBV20-1 were among them.

Trimming cost V 3 bases and J 4 bases; bases outside gene matches: 5. In germline, CDR1 is SGHRS, CDR2 YFSETQ. The CDR3 sequence is 16 residues long. Tagging with unique molecular identifiers was a feature of the TCR beta cDNA libraries. TCRdb passed the PCR reads through MiXCR, listing each CDR3 protein once. The sample gives some 690,000 distinct CDR3 sequences, approximately 60% of which show up once; 10% to 12% is in the top ten. Of note for this clonotype: Its cognate antigen is unknown.

Sequencing was done on a sample of blood. V gene TRBV5-1 combines with J gene TRBJ2-1; TRBD2 matches at 12 bases. The clonotype comes from a girl aged 2 to 9 with multiple sclerosis. The CDR3 sequence is CASSWTGTSGYNEQFF. CDR3 DNA: TGCGCCAGCAGCTGGACTGGGACTAGCGGGTACAATGAGCAGTTCTTC.